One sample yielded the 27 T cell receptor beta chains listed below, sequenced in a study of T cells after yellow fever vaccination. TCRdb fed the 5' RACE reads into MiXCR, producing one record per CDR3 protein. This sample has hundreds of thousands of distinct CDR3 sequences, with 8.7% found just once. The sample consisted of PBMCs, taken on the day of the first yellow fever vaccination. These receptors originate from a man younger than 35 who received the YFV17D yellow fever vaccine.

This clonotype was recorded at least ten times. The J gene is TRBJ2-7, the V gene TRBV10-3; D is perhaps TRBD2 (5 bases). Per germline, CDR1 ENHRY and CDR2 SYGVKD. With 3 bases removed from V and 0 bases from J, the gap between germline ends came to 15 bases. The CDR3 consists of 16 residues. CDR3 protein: CAISDPALGSSYEQYV. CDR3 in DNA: TGTGCCATCAGTGATCCCGCCCTGGGGAGCTCCTACGAGCAGTACGTC.

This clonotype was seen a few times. CDR3: CASSLSDTRGAFF. DNA of the CDR3: TGTGCCAGCTCACTTAGTGACACCCGGGGGGCTTTCTTT. This chain links TRBV18 with TRBJ1-1; D is perhaps TRBD1 (5 bases). The germline V gene encodes CDR1 KGHSH and CDR2 LQKENI. The CDR3 loop spans 13 amino acids. The V end was cut by 4 bases, the J end by 11 bases, with 17 bases between.

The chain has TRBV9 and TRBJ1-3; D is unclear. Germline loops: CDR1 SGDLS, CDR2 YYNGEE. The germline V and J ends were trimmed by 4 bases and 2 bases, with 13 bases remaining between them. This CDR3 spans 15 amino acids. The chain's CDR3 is CASSLTVGAGNTIYF. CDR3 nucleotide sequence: TGTGCCAGCAGCCTCACCGTCGGGGCTGGAAACACCATATATTTT.

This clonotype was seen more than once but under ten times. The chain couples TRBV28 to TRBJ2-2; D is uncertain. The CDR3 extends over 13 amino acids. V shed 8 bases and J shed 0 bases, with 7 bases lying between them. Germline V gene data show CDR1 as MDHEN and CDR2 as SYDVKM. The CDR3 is CASDRSNTGELFF. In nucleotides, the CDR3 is TGTGCCAGCGACCGATCGAACACCGGGGAGCTGTTTTTT.

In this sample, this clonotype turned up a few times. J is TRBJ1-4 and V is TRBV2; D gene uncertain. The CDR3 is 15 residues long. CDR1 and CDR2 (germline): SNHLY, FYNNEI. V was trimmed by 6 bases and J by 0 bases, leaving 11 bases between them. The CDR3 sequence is CASRQSSATNEKLFF. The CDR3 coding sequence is TGTGCCAGCAGACAGAGCTCCGCAACTAATGAAAAACTGTTTTTT.

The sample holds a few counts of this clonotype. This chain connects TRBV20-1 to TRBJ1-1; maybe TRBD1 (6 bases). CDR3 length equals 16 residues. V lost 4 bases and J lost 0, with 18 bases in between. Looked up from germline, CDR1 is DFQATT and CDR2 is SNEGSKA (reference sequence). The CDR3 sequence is CSATRQDKLMNTEAFF. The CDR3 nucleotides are TGCAGTGCTACCAGACAGGACAAGCTCATGAACACTGAAGCTTTCTTT.

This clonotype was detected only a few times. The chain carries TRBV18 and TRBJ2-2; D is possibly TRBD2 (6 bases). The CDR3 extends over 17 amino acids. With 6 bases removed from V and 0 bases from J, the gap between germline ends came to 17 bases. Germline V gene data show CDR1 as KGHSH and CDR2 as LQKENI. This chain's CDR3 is CASSLLSGLPNTGELFF. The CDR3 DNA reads TGTGCCAGCTCGCTCCTTTCGGGACTGCCGAACACCGGGGAGCTGTTTTTT. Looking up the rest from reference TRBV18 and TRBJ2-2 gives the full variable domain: NAGVMQNPRHLVRRRGQEARLRCSPMKGHSHVYWYRQLPEEGLKFMVYLQKENIIDESGMPKERFSAEFPKEGPSILRIQQVVRGDSAAYFCASSLLSGLPNTGELFFGEGSRLTVL.

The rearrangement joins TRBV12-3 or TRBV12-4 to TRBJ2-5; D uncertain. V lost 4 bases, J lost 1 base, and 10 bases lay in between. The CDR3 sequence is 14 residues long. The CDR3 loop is CASSSFKLQETQYF. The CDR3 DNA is TGTGCCAGCAGTTCATTCAAGCTCCAAGAGACCCAGTACTTC.

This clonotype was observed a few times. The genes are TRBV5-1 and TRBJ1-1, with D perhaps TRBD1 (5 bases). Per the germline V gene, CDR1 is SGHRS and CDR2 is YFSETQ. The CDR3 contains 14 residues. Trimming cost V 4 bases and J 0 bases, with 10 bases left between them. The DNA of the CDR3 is TGCGCCAGCAGCGGGGACGGCTTGAACACTGAAGCTTTCTTT. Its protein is CASSGDGLNTEAFF.

CDR3 in amino acids: CASSPWTGAFNQPQHF. In nucleotides, the CDR3 is TGTGCCAGCAGTCCTTGGACAGGGGCCTTCAATCAGCCCCAGCATTTT. The chain links TRBV6-1 to TRBJ1-5, with TRBD1 matching 9 bases. The ends lost 5 bases at V and 3 bases at J; junction bases unmatched: 8. The germline gives CDR1 MNHNS, CDR2 SASEGT. The CDR3 contains 16 residues.

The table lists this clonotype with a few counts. The CDR3 DNA is TGCGCCAGCAGCATAACCGGGACAGGGGGCGCTTACAATGAGCAGTTCTTC. Its translation: CASSITGTGGAYNEQFF. This rearrangement joins TRBV5-1 to TRBJ2-1; 12 bases agree with TRBD1. The trim removed 4 bases at V and 4 bases at J, leaving 9 bases unmatched. The CDR3 runs to 17 residues. Germline lookup yields CDR1 SGHRS and CDR2 YFSETQ.

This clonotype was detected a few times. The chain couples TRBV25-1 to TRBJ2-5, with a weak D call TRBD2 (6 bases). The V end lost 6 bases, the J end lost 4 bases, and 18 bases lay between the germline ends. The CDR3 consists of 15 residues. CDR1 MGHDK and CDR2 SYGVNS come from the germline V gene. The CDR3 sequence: CASRHRDWGIETQYF. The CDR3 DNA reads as TGTGCCAGCAGGCACCGGGACTGGGGGATAGAGACCCAGTACTTC.

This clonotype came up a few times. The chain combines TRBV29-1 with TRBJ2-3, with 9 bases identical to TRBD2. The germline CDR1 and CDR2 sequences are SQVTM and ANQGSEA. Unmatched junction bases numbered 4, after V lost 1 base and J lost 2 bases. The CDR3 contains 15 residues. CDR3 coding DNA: TGCAGCGTTGAAGGAGAGCGGGGGGTCACAGATACGCAGTATTTT. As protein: CSVEGERGVTDTQYF.

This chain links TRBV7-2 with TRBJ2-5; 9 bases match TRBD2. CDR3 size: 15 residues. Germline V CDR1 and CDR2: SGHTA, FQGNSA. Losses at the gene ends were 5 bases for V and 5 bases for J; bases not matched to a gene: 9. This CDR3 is CASSVQRGAWETQYF. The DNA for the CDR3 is TGTGCCAGCAGCGTACAGCGGGGGGCGTGGGAGACCCAGTACTTC.

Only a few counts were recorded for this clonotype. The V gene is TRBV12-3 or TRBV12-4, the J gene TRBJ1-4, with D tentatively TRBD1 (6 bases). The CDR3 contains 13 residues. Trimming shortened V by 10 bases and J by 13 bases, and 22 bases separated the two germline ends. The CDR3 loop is CATRRGGGGLLFF. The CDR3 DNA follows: TGTGCCACCCGGCGAGGGGGTGGAGGATTACTGTTTTTT.

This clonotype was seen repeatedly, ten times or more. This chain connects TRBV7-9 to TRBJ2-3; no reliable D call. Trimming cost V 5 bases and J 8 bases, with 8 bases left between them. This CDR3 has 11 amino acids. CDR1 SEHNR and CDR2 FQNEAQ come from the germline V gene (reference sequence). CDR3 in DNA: TGTGCCAGCAGCCGCTACCTTACGCAGTATTTT. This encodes CASSRYLTQYF.

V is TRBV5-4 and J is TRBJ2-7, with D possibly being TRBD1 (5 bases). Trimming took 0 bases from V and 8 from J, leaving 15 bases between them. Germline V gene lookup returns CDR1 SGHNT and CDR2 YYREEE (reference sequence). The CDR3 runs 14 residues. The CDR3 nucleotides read TGTGCCAGCAGCTTGGAAGGGGCTGGCAGTCAGCAGTACGTC. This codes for CASSLEGAGSQQYV.

The CDR3: CSASLDKGNTIYF. DNA for the CDR3: TGCAGTGCTAGTCTGGACAAAGGAAACACCATATATTTT. The chain is built from TRBV20-1 and TRBJ1-3; D might be TRBD1 (5 bases). CDR1 and CDR2 from the germline V gene are DFQATT and SNEGSKA (reference sequence). The CDR3 is 13 amino acids. The V end lost 3 bases, the J end lost 4 bases, and 10 bases lay between the germline ends.

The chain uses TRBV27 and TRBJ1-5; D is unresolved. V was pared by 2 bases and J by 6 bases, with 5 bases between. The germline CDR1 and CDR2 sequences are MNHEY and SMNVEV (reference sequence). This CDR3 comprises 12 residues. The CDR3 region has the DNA TGTGCCAGCAGTTTAATTGGTCAGCCCCAGCATTTT. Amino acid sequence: CASSLIGQPQHF.

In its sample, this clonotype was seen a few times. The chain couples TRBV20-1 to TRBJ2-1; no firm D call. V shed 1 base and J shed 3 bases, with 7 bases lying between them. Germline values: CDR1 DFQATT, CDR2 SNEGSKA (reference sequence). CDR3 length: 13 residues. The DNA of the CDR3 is TGCAGTGCTAGAGCGGACGGCTACAATGAGCAGTTCTTC. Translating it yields CSARADGYNEQFF.

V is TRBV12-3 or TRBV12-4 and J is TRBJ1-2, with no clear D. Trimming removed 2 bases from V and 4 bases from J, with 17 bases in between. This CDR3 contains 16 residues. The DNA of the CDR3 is TGTGCCAGCAGTTTATCTGGCTCGCTCGGAGGCTATGGCTACACCTTC. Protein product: CASSLSGSLGGYGYTF.

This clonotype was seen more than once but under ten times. CDR3 DNA: TGTGCCAGCAGCAAGGTCCTCTTCTATGGCTACACCTTC. Translated: CASSKVLFYGYTF. V is TRBV5-8 and J is TRBJ1-2; D gene unclear. V lost 4 bases and J 4 bases, leaving 11 bases between the germline ends. The germline V gene has CDR1 SGHTS and CDR2 YDEGEE. The CDR3 has 13 residues.

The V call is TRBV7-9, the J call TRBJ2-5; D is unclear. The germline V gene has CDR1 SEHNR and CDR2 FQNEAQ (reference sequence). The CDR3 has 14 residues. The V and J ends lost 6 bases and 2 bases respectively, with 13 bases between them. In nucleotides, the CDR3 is TGTGCCAGCAGGGATTCGAATAGGCAAGAGACCCAGTACTTC. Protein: CASRDSNRQETQYF. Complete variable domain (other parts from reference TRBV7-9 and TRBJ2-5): DTGVSQNPRHKITKRGQNVTFRCDPISEHNRLYWYRQTLGQGPEFLTYFQNEAQLEKSRLLSDRFSAERPKGSFSTLEIQRTEQGDSAMYLCASRDSNRQETQYFGPGTRLLVL.

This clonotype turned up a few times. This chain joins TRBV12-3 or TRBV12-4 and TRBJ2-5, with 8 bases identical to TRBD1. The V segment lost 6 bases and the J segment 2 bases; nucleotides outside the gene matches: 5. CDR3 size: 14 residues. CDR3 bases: TGTGCCAGCAGCGACAGGGGATATCAAGAGACCCAGTACTTC. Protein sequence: CASSDRGYQETQYF.

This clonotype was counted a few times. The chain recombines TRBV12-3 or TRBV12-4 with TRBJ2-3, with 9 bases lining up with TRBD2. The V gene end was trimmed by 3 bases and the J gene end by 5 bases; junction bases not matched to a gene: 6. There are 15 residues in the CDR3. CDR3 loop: CASSFGGLALDTQYF. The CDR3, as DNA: TGTGCCAGCAGTTTCGGGGGACTAGCATTAGATACGCAGTATTTT.

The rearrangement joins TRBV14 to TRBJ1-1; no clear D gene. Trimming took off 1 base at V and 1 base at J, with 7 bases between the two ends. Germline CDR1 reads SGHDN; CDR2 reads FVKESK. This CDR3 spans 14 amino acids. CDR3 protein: CASSQVRQNTEAFF. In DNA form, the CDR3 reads TGTGCCAGCAGCCAAGTAAGACAGAACACTGAAGCTTTCTTT.

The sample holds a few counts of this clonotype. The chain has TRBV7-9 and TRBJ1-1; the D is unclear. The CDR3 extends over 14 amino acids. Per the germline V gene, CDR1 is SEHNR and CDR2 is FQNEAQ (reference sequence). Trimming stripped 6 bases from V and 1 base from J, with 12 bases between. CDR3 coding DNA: TGTGCCAGCAGTTTCAATCCGGCGAACACTGAAGCTTTCTTT. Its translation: CASSFNPANTEAFF.